The next 26 T cell receptor beta chains were all read from a single sample in a study of T-cell reconstitution after alpha-beta-depleted transplantation in children. Researchers prepared the TCRbeta library using unique molecular identifiers, the study reports. TCRdb re-analysed the PCR reads in MiXCR, keeping a single row per CDR3 protein. The sample contains 130,000 to 150,000 distinct CDR3 sequences, around 10% of which appear only once. The sample here was PBMCs, mostly from graft donor cells, taken 180 days after TCRalphabeta/CD19-depleted stem cell transplant. Source of these receptors: a female patient between 2 and 15 years old who had a stem cell transplant for congenital amegakaryocytic thrombocytopenia, so the T cells may come from the graft donor.

In its sample, this clonotype was seen many times. The chain has TRBV28 and TRBJ2-5, with 7 nucleotides matching TRBD1. The CDR3 runs 15 residues. Unmatched junction bases numbered 10, after V lost 4 bases and J lost 5 bases. Germline CDR1 is MDHEN and CDR2 is SYDVKM. This chain's CDR3 is CASSSSQGVGETQYF. CDR3 DNA: TGTGCCAGCAGTTCCTCCCAGGGGGTAGGGGAGACCCAGTACTTC.

The table lists this clonotype with many counts. V is TRBV28 and J is TRBJ2-7; 8 nucleotides match TRBD2. Unmatched junction bases numbered 10, after V lost 5 bases and J lost 1 base. This CDR3 is built from 16 residues. In germline, CDR1 is MDHEN, CDR2 SYDVKM. The CDR3 protein is CASSQILAVSSYEQYF. The CDR3 nucleotides read TGTGCCAGCAGTCAAATACTAGCGGTCTCTTCCTACGAGCAGTACTTC.

This clonotype came up many times. This chain uses TRBV20-1 with TRBJ1-5; D call uncertain. V dropped 1 base and J dropped 6 bases, with 13 bases sitting between them. Germline values: CDR1 DFQATT, CDR2 SNEGSKA (reference sequence). CDR3 length: 14 amino acids. The CDR3 region is CSARASRPPQPQHF. The CDR3 DNA is TGCAGTGCTAGAGCTTCCAGGCCCCCTCAGCCCCAGCATTTT.

This clonotype was recorded at least ten times. The V gene is TRBV20-1, the J gene TRBJ1-5; tentatively, D is TRBD1 (6 bases). CDR1 DFQATT and CDR2 SNEGSKA come from the germline V gene (reference sequence). The ends were cut back, 6 bases at V and 11 bases at J, with 17 bases in the middle. This CDR3 has 12 amino acids. CDR3 protein: CSARQALEAQHF. CDR3 sequence (DNA): TGCAGTGCCCGACAGGCTCTCGAGGCCCAGCATTTT.

Turning to this clonotype: Mismatch with germline at one junction end may stem from a read error. The J gene is TRBJ2-2, the V gene TRBV11-1, with a tentative D call TRBD2 (5 bases). CDR1 is SGHAT and CDR2 is FQDESV in the germline V gene (reference sequence). There are 16 residues in the CDR3. The CDR3 loop is CASSLFAREYTGELFF. Written as DNA, the CDR3 is TGTGCCAGCAGCTTATTCGCACGGGAATACACCGGGGAGCTGTTTTTC.

The sample holds many counts of this clonotype. The chain employs TRBV2 and TRBJ2-1; weak D call: TRBD1 (6 bases). Germline V lookup: CDR1 SNHLY, CDR2 FYNNEI. With 3 bases removed from V and 7 bases from J, the gap between germline ends came to 10 bases. The CDR3 totals 13 residues. The CDR3 sequence: CASSERGWNEQFF. The CDR3 bases are TGTGCCAGCAGTGAGAGGGGGTGGAATGAGCAGTTCTTC.

This clonotype has only a few counts. J is TRBJ2-3 and V is TRBV28; no firm D call. There are 12 residues in the CDR3. Deletions cut 5 bases from V and 4 bases from J, with 7 bases between. Germline CDR1 MDHEN, CDR2 SYDVKM. The CDR3 protein is CASSVPSDTQYF. The CDR3 DNA is TGTGCCAGCAGTGTGCCCTCAGATACGCAGTATTTT. The full variable domain, completed using reference TRBV28 and TRBJ2-3, is DVKVTQSSRYLVKRTGEKVFLECVQDMDHENMFWYRQDPGLGLRLIYFSYDVKMKEKGDIPEGYSVSREKKERFSLILESASTNQTSMYLCASSVPSDTQYFGPGTRLTVL.

The chain carries TRBV18 and TRBJ2-1; TRBD1 aligns across 8 bases. The CDR3 loop spans 14 amino acids. The germline CDR1 and CDR2 sequences are KGHSH and LQKENI. V shed 6 bases and J 9 bases; nucleotides not matched to a gene: 10. The CDR3 loop is CASSPWDRSTEQFF. The CDR3 DNA is TGTGCCAGCTCCCCGTGGGACAGGTCCACTGAGCAGTTCTTC.

This clonotype was found many times. The CDR3 DNA sequence: TGTGCCAGCCGAGGCCCGACTAGCGGAGGTTACGAGCAGTACTTC. Translation: CASRGPTSGGYEQYF. The chain combines TRBV6-2 or TRBV6-3 with TRBJ2-7, with 9 bases lining up with TRBD2. CDR3 length: 15 residues. The germline CDR1 and CDR2 sequences are MNHEY and SVGEGT. Unmatched junction bases numbered 12, after V lost 8 bases and J lost 4 bases.

Ten or more counts support this clonotype. The V call is TRBV7-3, the J call TRBJ2-3; maybe TRBD2 (6 bases). The CDR3 is 17 residues long. Germline V CDR1 and CDR2: SGHTA, FQGTGA. Trimming took 5 bases from V and 6 from J, leaving 24 bases between them. CDR3 nucleotide sequence: TGTGCCAGCAGCCCAGGTCCATCTCCGGGAGATAAGGATACGCAGTATTTT. It translates to CASSPGPSPGDKDTQYF.

This chain connects TRBV7-2 to TRBJ2-4; D is uncertain. V was clipped by 5 bases and J by 0 bases, with 11 bases between them. CDR1 and CDR2 from the germline V gene are SGHTA and FQGNSA. CDR3 size: 15 residues. The CDR3 sequence is CASSAVPGAKNIQYF. CDR3 DNA: TGTGCCAGCAGCGCCGTGCCAGGAGCCAAAAACATTCAGTACTTC.

Turning to this clonotype: A clone one base away is much larger, so this may be a read error. The chain employs TRBV29-1 and TRBJ2-3; D is perhaps TRBD1 (5 bases). Germline CDR1 and CDR2: SQVTM and ANQGSEA. The CDR3 totals 14 residues. The CDR3 coding sequence is TGCAGCGTAAGTTTGGGGCACCGCACAGGTACGCAGTATTTT. This sequence encodes CSVSLGHRTGTQYF.

This clonotype came up many times. This chain uses TRBV4-2 with TRBJ2-1, with a tentative D call TRBD2 (5 bases). Germline V CDR1 and CDR2: LGHNA, YNFKEQ. This CDR3 has 11 residues. The V end lost 9 bases, the J end lost 4 bases, and 7 bases lay between the germline ends. The CDR3 loop reads CASGLYNEQFF. DNA for the CDR3: TGTGCCAGTGGACTTTACAATGAGCAGTTCTTC.

This clonotype was observed a handful of times. J is TRBJ1-2 and V is TRBV19; D gene unclear. CDR1 and CDR2 from the germline V gene are LNHDA and SQIVND (reference sequence). The V end was cut by 6 bases, the J end by 5 bases, with 10 bases between. The CDR3 has 12 residues. The CDR3 is CASSMTRYGYTF. CDR3 nucleotide sequence: TGTGCCAGTAGCATGACACGTTATGGCTACACCTTC.

This clonotype was observed at least ten times. The V gene is TRBV28, the J gene TRBJ1-5, with D perhaps TRBD1 (6 bases). The length of the CDR3 is 15 residues. Germline lookup yields CDR1 MDHEN and CDR2 SYDVKM. Trimming stripped 6 bases from V and 2 bases from J, with 14 bases between. CDR3 DNA sequence: TGTGCCAGCAGATCGGAGGGGGGGGGCAATCAGCCCCAGCATTTT. It is translated as CASRSEGGGNQPQHF.

This clonotype was counted only a few times. This chain links TRBV4-1 with TRBJ2-5; 11 bases line up with TRBD2. The germline V gene has CDR1 MGHRA and CDR2 YSYEKL. CDR3 length: 17 residues. Trimming removed 0 bases from V and 5 bases from J; junction bases left unmatched: 8. CDR3 nucleotides: TGCGCCAGCAGCCAAGATCTGGCTAGCGGGGGGTTGGAGACCCAGTACTTC. This translates into CASSQDLASGGLETQYF.

With regard to this clonotype: One end of the junction varies from germline; a read error may be responsible. This chain links TRBV7-8 with TRBJ2-2; possibly TRBD1 or TRBD2 for D (7 bases each). Germline CDR1 is SGHVS and CDR2 is FQNEAQ. The CDR3 spans 15 residues. The CDR3 DNA reads TGTTCCAGCAGGGGGAGCGGGACGTGGGCCGGGGAGCTGTTTTTT. Protein sequence: CSSRGSGTWAGELFF.

This clonotype appeared many times. The chain combines TRBV11-2 with TRBJ2-7; D gene ambiguous. The germline gives CDR1 SGHAT, CDR2 FQNNGV. With 5 bases removed from V and 5 bases from J, the gap between germline ends came to 10 bases. This CDR3 region has 12 residues. The CDR3 DNA is TGTGCCAGCAGCCGCGGACCTCACGAGCAGTACTTC. This sequence encodes CASSRGPHEQYF.

At least ten counts were recorded for this clonotype. This chain links TRBV3-1 with TRBJ2-5; no clear D gene. V was shortened by 0 bases and J by 8 bases, with 7 bases between the two germline ends. Germline V CDR1 and CDR2: LGHDT, YNNKEL (reference sequence). CDR3 size: 12 residues. DNA for the CDR3: TGTGCCAGCAGCCAAGATGTCCGAACCCAGTACTTC. It translates to CASSQDVRTQYF.

On this clonotype itself: Being one base from a much bigger clone, this may be a read error. The chain carries TRBV29-1 and TRBJ2-1, with 8 nucleotides matching TRBD1. The germline CDR1 and CDR2 sequences are SQVTM and ANQGSEA. The CDR3 is 14 residues long. Here the CDR3 DNA reads TGCGGCGGGCTCCGGGACAGGTCCTACAATGAGCAGTTCTTC. Translated, it gives CGGLRDRSYNEQFF.

This rearrangement joins TRBV20-1 to TRBJ1-4; D ambiguous. Germline CDR1 DFQATT, CDR2 SNEGSKA (reference sequence). This CDR3 is built from 13 residues. V dropped 3 bases and J dropped 8 bases, with 13 bases sitting between them. This chain's CDR3 is CSARSGFREKLFF. The CDR3 DNA reads TGCAGTGCTAGGTCGGGGTTTAGGGAAAAACTGTTTTTT.

There are many counts of this clonotype. This chain links TRBV5-6 with TRBJ2-5, with TRBD2 identical over 7 bases. Germline V gene sequence: CDR1 SGHDT, CDR2 YYEEEE. The V segment lost 4 bases and the J segment 3 bases; nucleotides outside the gene matches: 3. CDR3 length: 13 amino acids. The CDR3 spells CASSPLAKETQYF. Here the CDR3 DNA reads TGTGCCAGCAGCCCACTAGCGAAAGAGACCCAGTACTTC.

The genes are TRBV3-1 and TRBJ1-1; D unclear. V dropped 2 bases and J dropped 7 bases, with 5 bases sitting between them. The CDR3 sequence is 11 residues long. Per the germline V gene, CDR1 is LGHDT and CDR2 is YNNKEL (reference sequence). The CDR3 bases are TGTGCCAGCAGCCAAACAGATGAAGCTTTCTTT. The encoded protein is CASSQTDEAFF.

The chain recombines TRBV2 with TRBJ2-1; 10 bases fit TRBD1. The germline V gene has CDR1 SNHLY and CDR2 FYNNEI. The CDR3 has 14 residues. The V and J ends lost 7 bases and 10 bases, in that order; junction bases with no gene match: 10. As DNA, the CDR3 is TGTGCCAGCAACCGGGACAGGGGATTAAAGGAGCAGTTCTTC. Translating it yields CASNRDRGLKEQFF.

Many counts were recorded for this clonotype. The chain employs TRBV5-1 and TRBJ2-7, with D tentatively TRBD1 (5 bases). This CDR3 is 14 amino acids long. Trimming removed 4 bases from V and 2 bases from J, with 13 bases in between. Germline CDR1 SGHRS, CDR2 YFSETQ. The CDR3, as DNA: TGCGCCAGCAGCCCATCTCAGGGCACCTACGAGCAGTACTTC. Translated: CASSPSQGTYEQYF.

This clonotype was counted at least ten times. The chain carries TRBV20-1 and TRBJ1-2; 8 bases agree with TRBD1. Germline loops: CDR1 DFQATT, CDR2 SNEGSKA (reference sequence). The CDR3 extends over 14 amino acids. The J segment lost 4 bases and the V segment lost 5 bases, leaving 9 bases of the junction unmatched. The chain's CDR3 is CSARPGGPFYGYTF. The CDR3 DNA sequence: TGCAGTGCTCGCCCAGGGGGCCCTTTCTATGGCTACACCTTC.